This TCR beta chain was captured in a study of blood T cells in healthy people across ages (dated by TCRdb to about 2015). With respect to the entire study: In model experiments, roughly one uniquely barcoded TCR beta cDNA molecule per two T cells was captured by template switching. To avoid experimental bias, donors of different ages were distributed randomly across sequencing lanes. The donors were split into four age groups: young (average about 16 years), middle-aged (roughly 40), aged (roughly 60) and long-lived (over 80). To track age-related changes in TCR beta repertoire diversity, the study relied on deep sequencing normalized with unique cDNA molecular identifiers. Two additional independent replicas of 1 million unique cDNA reads from the same blood draw were analyzed for two donors (one aged 18 to 30 and one aged 80 or older).

The library was generated by 5' RACE. Sequenced using an Illumina HiSeq 2500. A second PCR of about 7 to 12 cycles was run with a J-beta primer mix and a sample-barcoded 5' primer. Each TCR beta cDNA molecule received a unique molecular identifier from a template-switch 5' adaptor carrying 12 random nucleotides. Each sample yielded at least 2.5 million CDR3-containing paired-end reads. First-strand cDNA synthesis was performed from all RNA using the Mint cDNA synthesis kit, with priming by a TRBC-specific oligonucleotide. Following uracil-DNA glycosylase treatment, all cDNA underwent a first 18-cycle PCR with the universal primers M1SS and BC2_uni_R. The published analysis was carried out like this. For normalization, 1 million high-quality reads, each with a distinct molecular identifier, were randomly selected from each sample. Reads sharing molecular identifiers were discarded rather than binned into consensus sequences. MiTCR, run with a Q25 quality threshold and the strictest error-elimination algorithm, handled CDR3 identification, clonotype clustering and error correction. A nonparametric unseen species model using Euler transformation provided a lower-bound estimate of total TCR beta diversity. TCRdb reprocessing: public reads trimmed at Q25 with fastp, clones called with MiXCR, in-frame beta chains kept. CDR3 protein duplicates are merged, each entry listing the most common genes and DNA. TCRdb, not the authors, supplied the V and J calls. This sample comprises 2 million or so distinct CDR3 sequences, around 48% of them detected only once. Of the sample, more than 2% is held by the ten largest clones.

Paper-wide results and their limitations: Estimates of total diversity based on one million sequenced T cells were regarded as lower bounds and as underestimates. Observed TCR beta diversity correlated strongly with the percentage of naive T cells measured by flow cytometry. Because profiling used bulk unsorted PBMCs, naive and antigen-experienced compartments could not be compared conclusively. The long-lived group showed more naive CD4+ T cells, fewer expanded clones and increased TCR diversity than the aged group, suggesting age selection. Because donor CMV infection status was unknown, age-related changes in expanded clonotypes were potentially confounded. Observed TCR beta diversity per million T cells fell roughly linearly with age, and a significant reduction was already apparent by age roughly 40.

Systemically healthy Caucasian individuals from Russia, roughly 40 in total and aged about 6 to 90 years, were included as donors. Each donor gave about 9.7 milliliters of peripheral blood, drawn into EDTA-treated Vacutainer tubes. Ficoll-Paque density-gradient centrifugation was used to isolate PBMCs, with at least 6.5 million obtained per sample. Total RNA, at least 6 micrograms per sample, was extracted from PBMCs with Trizol reagent. For every donor, flow cytometry on a PBMC aliquot measured the percentage of naive CD45RAhigh/CD27high T cells. The CDR3 runs 12 residues from the cysteine to the phenylalanine. Only CDR3 DNA is held: 36 bases, read in frame from base 1. V is trimmed back by 9 bases and J by 4 bases, and the junction contains 5 bases that no gene match accounts for. This clonotype was detected a few times. What antigen it recognizes has not been identified. No qualities accompany the bases; no much larger clone lies one base away.

This TCR came from a woman between 35 and 50 years old in good health. Sequencing was carried out using blood. The chain is assembled from TRBV12-3 or TRBV12-4 and TRBJ2-7; the junction holds 8 bases that match TRBD2. The CDR3 region: CASGAGGYEQYF. The nucleotides read TGTGCCAGTGGGGCGGGGGGTTACGAGCAGTACTTC.